The 24 T cell receptor beta chains given below trace back to one sample, sequenced in a study of blood T cells in healthy people across ages (dated by TCRdb to the mid-2010s). The library was built by means of 5' RACE. Sequenced using an Illumina HiSeq 2500. A second PCR of 7 to 11 cycles was performed with a sample-barcoded 5' primer and a J-beta primer mix. TCRdb trimmed the raw reads at Q25, called clones with MiXCR and kept productive beta chains. Every distinct CDR3 protein forms one entry, paired with its most common genes and DNA. Here the sample has just under 900,000 distinct CDR3 sequences; more than 25% occur a single time. The ten largest account for about 18% of the sample. Material: blood. The receptors shown here come from a woman older than 75 in good health.

In its sample, this clonotype was seen many times. The genes are TRBV4-2 and TRBJ2-5, with D tentatively TRBD1 (5 bases). The ends were cut back, 3 bases at V and 4 bases at J, with 12 bases in the middle. CDR1 LGHNA and CDR2 YNFKEQ come from the germline V gene. This CDR3 contains 14 residues. The CDR3 nucleotides are TGTGCCAGCAGCCAGACCGACAGCAGAGAGACCCAGTACTTC. Translating gives CASSQTDSRETQYF.

The rearrangement joins TRBV2 to TRBJ2-5; the D call may be TRBD1 or TRBD2 (5 bases each). The CDR3 runs to 14 residues. Germline CDR1 SNHLY, CDR2 FYNNEI. The ends were cut back, 3 bases at V and 2 bases at J, with 10 bases in the middle. The CDR3 bases are TGTGCCAGCAGTGATTCAGGGAGACAAGAGACCCAGTACTTC. Amino acid sequence: CASSDSGRQETQYF.

This clonotype was seen repeatedly, ten times or more. The chain has TRBV9 and TRBJ1-1; D call uncertain. Germline values: CDR1 SGDLS, CDR2 YYNGEE. CDR3 length: 15 amino acids. The V end was cut by 4 bases, the J end by 4 bases, with 17 bases between. CDR3 DNA: TGTGCCAGCAGCCCCCGGTCCCGGGTGGCCACTGAAGCTTTCTTT. This codes for CASSPRSRVATEAFF.

Only a few counts were recorded for this clonotype. CDR3 sequence: CSARENRDGMNTEAFF. The CDR3 DNA is TGCAGTGCTAGAGAGAACAGGGACGGAATGAACACTGAAGCTTTCTTT. The chain is built from TRBV20-1 and TRBJ1-1; tentatively, D is TRBD1 (6 bases). V was clipped by 0 bases and J by 0 bases, with 14 bases between them. Per germline, CDR1 DFQATT and CDR2 SNEGSKA (reference sequence). The length of the CDR3 is 16 residues.

This clonotype has a count of ten or more. The V call is TRBV5-1, the J call TRBJ2-7; 7 bases are a match to TRBD1. V was clipped by 4 bases and J by 7 bases; unmatched bases: 17. Germline V CDR1 and CDR2: SGHRS, YFSETQ. The CDR3 consists of 16 residues. In DNA, the CDR3 is TGCGCCAGCAGCCCCGGACAGGCGACCTACAGGTTTGAGCAGTACTTC. It specifies CASSPGQATYRFEQYF.

Ten or more counts support this clonotype. CDR3 in DNA: TGTGCCAGCAGCTTGCAGATTTACGGGTCCGTAGGCGAGCAGTACTTC. Residues: CASSLQIYGSVGEQYF. The chain joins TRBV5-5 to TRBJ2-7, with D unresolved. Germline-derived CDR1 and CDR2 are SGHKS and YYEKEE (reference sequence). With 1 base removed from V and 6 bases from J, the gap between germline ends came to 20 bases. CDR3 length: 16 residues. The full variable domain, in which reference TRBV5-5 and TRBJ2-7 provide the parts outside the CDR3, is DAGVTQSPTHLIKTRGQQVTLRCSPISGHKSVSWYQQVLGQGPQFIFQYYEKEERGRGNFPDRFSARQFPNYSSELNVNALLLGDSALYLCASSLQIYGSVGEQYFGPGTRLTVT.

The rearrangement joins TRBV12-3 or TRBV12-4 to TRBJ2-1; 8 positions agree with TRBD2. J lost 2 bases, V lost 1 base, and 4 bases had no gene match. The CDR3 has 16 residues. CDR3 sequence: CASSLEWRGAYNEQFF. DNA for the CDR3: TGTGCCAGCAGTTTAGAATGGCGGGGGGCCTACAATGAGCAGTTCTTC.

This clonotype has at least ten counts. The chain employs TRBV5-8 and TRBJ1-2, with D possibly matching TRBD1 (6 bases). CDR3 length: 15 amino acids. Trimming left V 4 bases short and J 4 bases short, with 17 bases between. Germline loops: CDR1 SGHTS, CDR2 YDEGEE. CDR3 bases: TGTGCCAGCAGCAGGACGGGGGGGCGAGGCTATGGCTACACCTTC. This translates into CASSRTGGRGYGYTF. The full variable domain, with the rest looked up from reference TRBV5-8 and TRBJ1-2, is EAGVTQSPTHLIKTRGQQATLRCSPISGHTSVYWYQQALGLGLQFLLWYDEGEERNRGNFPPRFSGRQFPNYSSELNVNALELEDSALYLCASSRTGGRGYGYTFGSGTRLTVV.

The table lists this clonotype with a few counts. The chain joins TRBV13 to TRBJ2-3, with D perhaps matching TRBD2 (7 bases). V was clipped by 5 bases and J by 0 bases, with 12 bases between them. The CDR3 covers 15 residues. The V gene's germline CDR1 is PRHDT and CDR2 FYEKMQ (reference sequence). This CDR3 is CASSRGGPSTDTQYF. The CDR3 nucleotides read TGTGCCAGCAGCCGCGGGGGCCCTAGCACAGATACGCAGTATTTT.

The chain links TRBV7-9 to TRBJ1-1; 7 bases fit TRBD1. This CDR3 comprises 14 residues. After removal of 5 bases from V and 4 bases from J, the junction contained 7 bases not matched to a gene. Germline V lookup: CDR1 SEHNR, CDR2 FQNEAQ (reference sequence). This CDR3 is CASSGVTGVTEAFF. CDR3 sequence (DNA): TGTGCCAGCAGCGGAGTTACAGGGGTCACTGAAGCTTTCTTT.

As concerns this clonotype: A much bigger clone sits one base away, suggesting this may be a read error. The chain couples TRBV7-2 to TRBJ2-7, with D uncertain. Between the trimmed V and J ends, which lost 1 base and 7 bases, there was a span of 11 bases. This CDR3 contains 13 residues. Germline V gives CDR1 SGHTA, CDR2 FQGNSA. The CDR3 DNA follows: TGTGCCAGCAGCTTAGAGAGGAGCAATGAGCAGTACTTC. Its translation is CASSLERSNEQYF.

This rearrangement joins TRBV18 to TRBJ1-2, with 7 positions matching TRBD1. With V trimmed by 3 bases and J by 3 bases, 4 bases remained unmatched. Germline V gives CDR1 KGHSH, CDR2 LQKENI. This CDR3 comprises 14 residues. In DNA, the CDR3 is TGTGCCAGCTCACCCGGACAGGCCGACTATGGCTACACCTTC. Amino acids: CASSPGQADYGYTF. Filled out from reference TRBV18 and TRBJ1-2, the complete variable domain reads NAGVMQNPRHLVRRRGQEARLRCSPMKGHSHVYWYRQLPEEGLKFMVYLQKENIIDESGMPKERFSAEFPKEGPSILRIQQVVRGDSAAYFCASSPGQADYGYTFGSGTRLTVV.

This clonotype showed up just a few times. One base separates it from a far larger clone, so it is likely a read error. This chain's CDR3 is CASSTKETQFF. In DNA form, the CDR3 reads TGTGCCAGCAGCACTAAGGAGACCCAGTTCTTC. The gene calls are TRBV6-6 and TRBJ2-1; D is uncertain. Per germline, CDR1 MNHNY and CDR2 SVGAGI (reference sequence). The CDR3 has 11 residues. V was pared by 6 bases and J by 13 bases, with 13 bases between.

This chain links TRBV29-1 with TRBJ1-3; D is possibly TRBD1 (5 bases). CDR3 length: 13 residues. The V gene lost 7 bases and the J gene lost 2 bases, with 12 bases spanning the gap. In germline, CDR1 is SQVTM, CDR2 ANQGSEA. The DNA for the CDR3 is TGCAGCGCATCCCGGGACGCTGGAAACACCATATATTTT. This translates into CSASRDAGNTIYF.

In this sample, this clonotype turned up many times. The junction departs from germline at one end; a sequencing error may be responsible. This sequence joins TRBV5-1 and TRBJ1-1, with D uncertain. The germline V gene encodes CDR1 SGHRS and CDR2 YFSETQ. The CDR3 consists of 13 residues. The CDR3 DNA sequence: TGTGCCAGCAGCTTAGTACCGAACACTGAAGCTTTCTTT. Its protein is CASSLVPNTEAFF.

This clonotype was seen at least ten times. The V call is TRBV20-1, the J call TRBJ1-1; D is unresolved. V was pared by 5 bases and J by 5 bases, with 18 bases between. There are 14 residues in the CDR3. Germline assignment: CDR1 DFQATT and CDR2 SNEGSKA (reference sequence). CDR3: CSARSHFRETEAFF. The CDR3 DNA follows: TGCAGTGCTCGAAGCCATTTCCGGGAGACTGAAGCTTTCTTT.

In its sample, this clonotype was seen many times. The rearrangement joins TRBV5-1 to TRBJ1-1, with 8 bases matching TRBD1. Germline values: CDR1 SGHRS, CDR2 YFSETQ. The CDR3 has 16 residues. V gave up 6 bases and J gave up 0 bases; unmatched junction bases: 10. CDR3 nucleotide sequence: TGCGCCAGCAACGTGGGTCTGGACAGGGTGAACACTGAAGCTTTCTTT. It codes for CASNVGLDRVNTEAFF.

Note on this clonotype: This may be a read error, as it is one base from a much larger clone. The chain recombines TRBV14 with TRBJ2-1, with TRBD2 as a possible D gene (6 bases). The CDR3 has 15 residues. The germline V gene encodes CDR1 SGHDN and CDR2 FVKESK. The CDR3 sequence is CVSSQTGVGSNEQFF. As DNA, the CDR3 is TGTGTCAGCAGCCAGACGGGGGTAGGCAGCAATGAGCAGTTCTTC.

This clonotype was detected many times. One base away lies a much larger clone, so this may be a sequencing read error. The CDR3 DNA follows: TGTGCCAGCAGCCCGGACGTCTGCTATGGCTACACCTTC. It yields the protein CASSPDVCYGYTF. This rearrangement joins TRBV7-2 to TRBJ1-2; no reliable D call. Trimming pared 5 bases from V and 4 bases from J, leaving 11 bases between. Germline V lookup: CDR1 SGHTA, CDR2 FQGNSA. This CDR3 is built from 13 residues.

As regards this clonotype: Mismatch with germline at one junction end may stem from a read error. The chain employs TRBV20-1 and TRBJ1-4, with 9 bases that match TRBD1. CDR1 is DFQATT, CDR2 SNEGSKA, per germline (reference sequence). There are 15 residues in the CDR3. CDR3 sequence reads: CSASQQGAGNEELFF. As DNA, the CDR3 is TGCAGTGCTAGTCAACAGGGGGCCGGGAATGAAGAACTGTTTTTT.

This rearrangement joins TRBV6-6 to TRBJ1-1; tentatively, D is TRBD1 (5 bases). The CDR3 runs 14 residues. Germline CDR1 is MNHNY and CDR2 is SVGAGI (reference sequence). V was pared by 2 bases and J by 5 bases, with 12 bases between. The CDR3 here is CASSYRPGTTEAFF. The CDR3 DNA reads as TGTGCCAGCAGTTACAGACCAGGGACTACTGAAGCTTTCTTT.

Concerning this clonotype itself: One base away lies a much larger clone, so this may be a sequencing read error. The CDR3 loop is CSAPGAGALHRRETQFF. In DNA form, the CDR3 reads TGCAGTGCCCCCGGCGCGGGGGCCCTTCATCGGAGGGAGACCCAGTTCTTC. V usage is TRBV20-1 and J usage is TRBJ2-1; TRBD2 is a possible D gene (7 bases). The germline CDR1 and CDR2 sequences are DFQATT and SNEGSKA (reference sequence). The V end lost 6 bases, the J end lost 13 bases, and 34 bases lay between the germline ends. The CDR3 spans 17 residues.

This clonotype was picked up many times. The V call is TRBV5-1, the J call TRBJ1-2, with a weak D call TRBD1 (5 bases). Germline lookup yields CDR1 SGHRS and CDR2 YFSETQ. The CDR3 loop spans 15 amino acids. The V end was cut by 0 bases, the J end by 2 bases, with 11 bases between. The CDR3 region is CASSLGGQQNYGYTF. In DNA form, the CDR3 reads TGCGCCAGCAGCTTGGGAGGACAACAAAACTATGGCTACACCTTC. Based on the CDR3 plus reference TRBV5-1 and TRBJ1-2, the full variable domain is KAGVTQTPRYLIKTRGQQVTLSCSPISGHRSVSWYQQTPGQGLQFLFEYFSETQRNKGNFPGRFSGRQFSNSRSEMNVSTLELGDSALYLCASSLGGQQNYGYTFGSGTRLTVV.

This clonotype was seen many times. The V and J genes are TRBV6-5 and TRBJ1-5, with D uncertain. V was trimmed by 3 bases and J by 6 bases, leaving 12 bases between them. The CDR3 has 14 amino acids. Germline values: CDR1 MNHEY, CDR2 SVGAGI. The CDR3 sequence: CASSYRADGQPQHF. The CDR3 DNA reads as TGTGCCAGCAGTTATAGGGCAGACGGTCAGCCCCAGCATTTT.